The present TCR beta chain was sequenced within a study of post-analysis software for immune sequencing data. Study-level findings and limits: Relative to controls, patients had several TRBV segments at higher frequency, with TRBV5-6, TRBV5-1 and TRBV20-1 among these.

J lost 4 bases, V lost 0 bases, and 5 bases had no gene match. This CDR3 spans 17 amino acids. Looked up from germline, CDR1 is LNHNV and CDR2 is YYDKDF (reference sequence). This clonotype was counted at least ten times. No antigen is known for it. TCR beta libraries were prepared from cDNA with unique molecular identifiers. TCRdb redid the calling of the PCR reads with MiXCR, one entry per CDR3 protein. Of approximately 360,000 distinct CDR3 sequences in the sample, roughly 38% were seen once. The rearrangement joins TRBV15 to TRBJ2-3; 12 bases align to TRBD2. The material sequenced was blood. This clonotype was sampled from a girl aged 5 to 17 with multiple sclerosis. The CDR3 region has the DNA TGTGCCACCAGCAGAGATCGGCTAGCGGGGGGGCCAGATACGCAGTATTTT. Translation: CATSRDRLAGGPDTQYF. The full variable domain, with the rest looked up from reference TRBV15 and TRBJ2-3, is DAMVIQNPRYQVTQFGKPVTLSCSQTLNHNVMYWYQQKSSQAPKLLFHYYDKDFNNEADTPDNFQSRRPNTSFCFLDIRSPGLGDTAMYLCATSRDRLAGGPDTQYFGPGTRLTVL.